Listed below are T cell receptor beta chains from one sample, sequenced in a study of early T cells in non-severe SARS-CoV-2 infection. TCRdb itself ran the 5' RACE reads through MiXCR, one entry per CDR3 protein. This table has just under 90,000 distinct CDR3 sequences, approximately 15% appearing once. The specimen sequenced was whole blood. These receptors originate from an adult who was a healthcare worker with PCR-confirmed SARS-CoV-2 infection or an uninfected control (not recorded which). The CDR3 runs from the conserved cysteine through the conserved F or W. The order of the fields is D gene, V gene, CDR3 protein. A D gene is named only where the DNA matches it firmly.

TRBD1 TRBV29-1 CSARQGAAYEQYF
NA TRBV29-1 CSGEDRTGELFF
NA TRBV15 CATSTAGFSGNTIYF
NA TRBV7-8 CASSLSLFTEAFF
NA TRBV28 CASSLYRVGKETQYF
NA TRBV20-1 CSARDHLSPYNEQFF
TRBD2 TRBV2 CASREGLAGGIQYF
NA TRBV7-8 CASSLGRRAAEAFF
NA TRBV12-3/TRBV12-4 CASSWGTRGTQYF
NA TRBV19 CASSIVSSTDTQYF
NA TRBV30 CAWRTGAEAFF
NA TRBV7-9 CASSSLGLQFF
NA TRBV2 CASTGRNYGYTF
NA TRBV15 CATSRDGSSGNEQFF
NA TRBV9 CASSVGGAGQPQHF
NA TRBV7-9 CASSNRNTYNEQFF
TRBD1 TRBV5-1 CASSLGQRTGAAGELFF
NA TRBV28 CASRGSFNEQFF
NA TRBV10-2 CASSESTWRLSGNTIYF
TRBD1 TRBV7-9 CASSEPSGGNTGELFF
NA TRBV20-1 CSARDGSWLDEQFF
NA TRBV9 CASSVAAGSTYEQYF
NA TRBV19 CASTNGRTNTGELFF
TRBD2 TRBV5-1 CASSLAASGKETQYF
TRBD2 TRBV5-1 CASSDTSGHSYEQYF
TRBD1 TRBV12-3/TRBV12-4 CASSQGQGQFF
NA TRBV7-9 CASSLPLLGSGANVLTF
TRBD2 TRBV19 CASSPRMGGLTQYF
NA TRBV7-3 CASSLGEAVGTGELFF
TRBD2 TRBV18 CASSPKRERETQYF
TRBD2 TRBV7-8 CASSSPAGGKTGQLFF
TRBD1 TRBV25-1 CASRGQGKGYTF
NA TRBV29-1 CSVGQLNEQFF
NA TRBV5-6 CASSLGSTYGYTF
TRBD1 TRBV11-2 CASSVGQGGNGYTF
NA TRBV7-9 CASSWGRNTGELFF
NA TRBV28 CASSLMVGEISPLHF
NA TRBV20-1 CSARDLPPNEQFF
NA TRBV11-2 CASSPVRGSTEAFF
TRBD2 TRBV20-1 CSARDRQREGEQYF
NA TRBV5-1 CASSPRSVTEGYEQYF
NA TRBV19 CAVGKALNYGYTF
NA TRBV6-5 CASSYGGANEKLFF
NA TRBV20-1 CSAGTRLVSQETQYF
TRBD2 TRBV7-6 CASRASGRGTDTQYF
NA TRBV28 CASSPGGLRQYF
NA TRBV7-3 CASSLGPEAETQYF
NA TRBV7-9 CASSSEAGTQYF
TRBD1 TRBV20-1 CSARVLTGGRYYEQYF
NA TRBV7-2 CASSHSMGSGPAIRLWNTEAFF
NA TRBV5-1 CASNPTGGRADTQYF
TRBD1 TRBV18 CASWTGGVTNYNEQFF
NA TRBV30 CAWGPLANPTDTQYF
NA TRBV20-1 CSARLAWTGELFF